This T cell receptor (beta chain) was sequenced during a study of T cells in localized non-small cell lung cancer. The CDR3 has 14 residues. The trim removed 6 bases at V and 1 base at J, leaving 5 bases unmatched. In germline, CDR1 is MNHNS, CDR2 SASEGT. In the case of this clone: Antigen unknown.

Sequencing used immunoSEQ multiplex PCR; TCRdb keeps in-frame clones, though not all of them. The sample lists about 92,000 clones, approximately 90% occurring once. Findings and caveats of the study: Clonality of T cells reached its maximum in uninvolved adjacent lung, surpassing tumor. Sequencing involved a lone tumor region, leaving heterogeneity possible. Across samples, adjacent lung featured a median around 57 of the top 100 tumor clones.

The sequence was obtained from a woman aged 40-69 years with stage II squamous cell lung carcinoma. The chain is built from TRBV6-1 and TRBJ1-1, with 7 bases aligning to TRBD1. The specimen was PBMCs, collected before any cancer treatment. The CDR3 sequence: CASSAGTENTEAFF. Here the CDR3 DNA reads TGTGCCAGCAGCGCCGGGACAGAGAACACTGAAGCTTTCTTT.